The 14 T cell receptor beta chains reported below all come from one sample, sequenced in a study of T cells in women clearing cervical HPV infection. Sequencing was performed with immunoSEQ multiplex PCR; in TCRdb, only in-frame clones are kept and a portion is missing. The sample totals about 14,000 clones. The specimen was blood buffy coat. The receptors come from a woman between 18 and 70 years old with a cervical HPV16 infection that either progressed to CIN3+ or cleared (not recorded which).

Note on this clone: The CDR3 is cut off 3 residues early in the read; its end comes from the germline J gene. The chain recombines TRBV7-9 with TRBJ1-6; D remains unclear. In germline, CDR1 is SEHNR, CDR2 FQNEAQ (reference sequence). V shed 2 bases and J shed 4 bases, with 6 bases lying between them. The CDR3 spans 14 residues. The CDR3 bases that were read are TGTGCCAGCAGCTTAACAGATTATAATTCACCC. It is translated as CASSLTDYNSP. The whole CDR3 protein is CASSLTDYNSPLHF.

Notes on this clone: The read terminates 3 residues ahead of where the CDR3 ends, so the germline J gene completes it. V and J are TRBV10-1 and TRBJ2-5; 10 bases align to TRBD2. There are 16 residues in the CDR3. Trimming cost V 0 bases and J 4 bases; bases outside gene matches: 5. Germline CDR1 is WNHNN and CDR2 is SYGVQD (reference sequence). CDR3 in amino acids: CASSESSGGAVETQYF. The sequenced part of the CDR3 DNA is TGCGCCAGCAGTGAGTCAAGCGGGGGGGCAGTAGAGACC.

In the case of this clone: The CDR3 end falls 3 residues outside the read, so it is completed with the germline J gene. The rearrangement joins TRBV20-1 to TRBJ2-5; TRBD1 matches 8 bases. Germline CDR1 reads DFQATT; CDR2 reads SNEGSKA (reference sequence). CDR3 length: 15 residues. J lost 3 bases, V lost 4 bases, and 10 bases had no gene match. CDR3 in amino acids: CSATPPGGSEETQYF. The covered CDR3 bases are TGCAGTGCTACCCCCCCAGGGGGCTCGGAAGAGACC.

Regarding this clone: One end of the junction does not line up with germline, which may come from a read error. Within the sample, other DNA sequences also encode this same CDR3. Incomplete CDR3 DNA: TGTGCCAGCAGCTTAGCGAGGGGAAACACA. It encodes CASSLARGNT. The full CDR3 is CASSLARGNTIYF. This chain connects TRBV7-8 to TRBJ1-3; D is possibly TRBD1 (5 bases). The read finishes 3 residues shy of the CDR3 end, and the germline J gene is used to complete it. The CDR3 is made up of 13 amino acids. CDR1 is SGHVS, CDR2 FQNEAQ, per germline.

About this clone itself: The CDR3 goes on 3 residues after the read ends, and that part is filled in from the germline J gene. The chain employs TRBV6-2 or TRBV6-3 and TRBJ2-1, with a weak D call TRBD1 (6 bases). Between the trimmed V and J ends, which lost 6 bases and 7 bases, there was a span of 25 bases. Germline loops: CDR1 MNHEY, CDR2 SVGEGT. The CDR3 is 17 amino acids. Here the CDR3 reads CASSPFWESIGGNEQFF. The sequenced part of the CDR3 DNA is TGTGCCAGCAGCCCCTTTTGGGAGAGCATAGGGGGAAATGAG.

Turning to this clone: The read gets to within 3 residues of the CDR3 end, and the germline J gene fills in the rest. The chain joins TRBV5-6 to TRBJ2-7; D may be TRBD2 (6 bases). From germline, CDR1 is SGHDT and CDR2 YYEEEE. The CDR3 is made up of 13 amino acids. The ends were cut back, 4 bases at V and 4 bases at J, with 12 bases in the middle. The covered CDR3 bases are TGTGCCAGCAGCCCGGTGGGGGGTTACGAG. This translates into CASSPVGGYE. The whole CDR3 reads CASSPVGGYEQYF.

A note on this clone: The CDR3 end falls 3 residues outside the read, so it is completed with the germline J gene. J is TRBJ2-5 and V is TRBV12-3 or TRBV12-4, with unresolved D. Trimming cost V 3 bases and J 6 bases, with 5 bases left between them. This CDR3 region has 11 residues. The sequenced CDR3 bases are TGTGCCAGCAGTTTTGCGAAGACC. Translated: CASSFAKT. The CDR3 as a whole reads CASSFAKTQYF.

With respect to this clone: The read ends 3 residues before the CDR3 terminus; that terminus is restored from the germline J gene. V and J are TRBV4-2 and TRBJ2-5; D possibly matches TRBD1 or TRBD2 (6 bases each). CDR1 and CDR2 (germline): LGHNA, YNFKEQ. V lost 0 bases, J lost 5 bases, and 19 bases lay in between. This CDR3 contains 17 residues. The CDR3 DNA, read in part, is TGTGCCAGCAGCCAAGATCCCGCAGGGGAGGTCGGCGAGACC. Its protein product is CASSQDPAGEVGET. The complete CDR3 protein is CASSQDPAGEVGETQYF.

About this clone itself: At one end, the junction sequence differs from germline, possibly due to a read error. With the read ending 3 residues before the CDR3 end, the germline J gene is used to fill in that end. This sequence joins TRBV4-2 and TRBJ2-4; 8 bases line up with TRBD2. The germline gives CDR1 LGHNA, CDR2 YNFKEQ. The CDR3 runs 18 residues. CDR3 sequence: CASSQGVGRSGGKNIQYF. CDR3 bases read: TGCGCCAGCAGCCAAGGGGTGGGTCGGAGCGGGGGAAAAAACATT.

On this clone: The CDR3 end is not reached by the read, which stops 3 residues before it; the germline J gene fills it in. The chain recombines TRBV19 with TRBJ1-2, with TRBD1 identical over 10 bases. The CDR3 loop spans 15 amino acids. Germline V CDR1 and CDR2: LNHDA, SQIVND (reference sequence). CDR3 region: CASSTSGQGGDIYTF. CDR3 bases read: TGTGCCAGTAGTACCTCAGGACAGGGGGGGGACATC.

Regarding this clone: The DNA ends 3 residues before the CDR3 does, and the rest of the CDR3 is filled in from the germline J gene. The chain is built from TRBV20-1 and TRBJ1-1; D unclear. The V gene lost 2 bases and the J gene lost 1 base, with 8 bases spanning the gap. From germline, CDR1 is DFQATT and CDR2 SNEGSKA (reference sequence). There are 13 residues in the CDR3. The CDR3 region is CSARKGGNTEAFF. The CDR3 DNA, read in part, is TGCAGTGCTAGAAAAGGTGGGAACACTGAA.

On this clone: From the germline J gene comes the end of the CDR3, since the read stops 3 residues before it. This chain joins TRBV13 and TRBJ1-2; 7 positions match TRBD1. J lost 7 bases, V lost 4 bases, and 6 bases had no gene match. Germline CDR1 PRHDT, CDR2 FYEKMQ (reference sequence). This CDR3 has 13 amino acids. The DNA read from the CDR3 is TGTGCCAGCAGCTGGAACAGGGGTGGTGGC. Amino acids: CASSWNRGGG. The entire CDR3 sequence reads CASSWNRGGGYTF.

About this clone: The sequence runs out 3 residues before the end of the CDR3; the remainder is reconstructed from the germline J gene. V usage is TRBV4-1 and J usage is TRBJ2-4, with a tentative D call TRBD2 (6 bases). Germline loops: CDR1 MGHRA, CDR2 YSYEKL. V lost 0 bases, J lost 8 bases, and 14 bases lay in between. This CDR3 contains 15 residues. CDR3 DNA, as far as it was read: TGCGCCAGCAGCCAAGACCCCTGGACGGGGGACATT. Encoded protein: CASSQDPWTGDI. The CDR3 in its entirety is CASSQDPWTGDIQYF.

About this clone: The read falls 3 residues short of the CDR3 end, and the missing part is taken from the germline J gene. The rearrangement uses TRBV19 and TRBJ2-3, with D possibly TRBD1 on 6 matching bases. This CDR3 contains 13 residues. Germline assignment: CDR1 LNHDA and CDR2 SQIVND (reference sequence). The CDR3 is CASSQGSGETQYF. The covered CDR3 bases are TGTGCCAGTAGTCAGGGGAGCGGAGAGACG.